Listed below are T cell receptor beta chains from one sample, sequenced in a study of T cells after yellow fever vaccination. TCRdb re-derived calls from the 5' RACE reads in MiXCR, one entry per CDR3 protein. This table has approximately 450,000 distinct CDR3 sequences, 18% appearing once. Sample: PBMCs, taken before the yellow fever booster vaccination. These receptors were collected from a man aged 18 to 29 who received the YFV17D yellow fever vaccine. The CDR3 runs from the conserved cysteine through the conserved F or W.

TRBV5-5	CASSRGQNNEQFF
TRBV3-1	CASSQLATGGTDTQYF
TRBV20-1	CSAPRDSYSYNEQFF
TRBV13	CASSRTSGDYNEQFF
TRBV20-1	CSAARGPGNTIYF
TRBV2	CASTRDRDEKLFF
TRBV7-2	CASSLAPMTGELFF
TRBV3-1	CASSRRDRGLYSPLHF
TRBV6-6	CVVRSGGGNQPQHF
TRBV2	CASSEKDRRGPANYGYTF
TRBV7-9	CASSLARGFYNEQFF
TRBV9	CASSVAANTGELFF
TRBV6-6	CASSYLVGGGETQYF
TRBV7-2	CASSLESGPGSYEQYF
TRBV4-1	CASSQTSGEVIYYGYTF
TRBV5-4	CASSFYVAADTQYF
TRBV7-2	CASSTRGTLHF
TRBV4-1	CASSQEVGTGGSYEQYF
TRBV20-1	CSAAWERGGVDTQYF
TRBV19	CGTANTGELFF
TRBV5-1	CASSLNPATAKWYGYTF
TRBV20-1	CSARATGTETQYF
TRBV4-1	CASSIGQGQDEQFF
TRBV25-1	CASSGLGASGGTNIQYF
TRBV19	CASKGLANTGELFF
TRBV19	CASSAHDSSAVGETQYF
TRBV24-1	CATGDRSSYNEQFF
TRBV14	CASSQTGVRETQYF
TRBV20-1	CSAFRGHGYTF
TRBV5-1	CASSLAEQGGNTGELFF
TRBV20-1	CSARDSASRDWETQYF
TRBV13	CASSLDPGTNYGYTF
TRBV5-1	CASNPSGQGNIQYF
TRBV7-6	CASSSFATDTQYF
TRBV4-3	CASSQVDREGEKLFF
TRBV12-3/TRBV12-4	CASSYRSGGADTQYF
TRBV29-1	CSVLDLRSGEQYF
TRBV7-2	CASTLTGNYGYTF
TRBV11-1	CASSFTTNYGYTF
TRBV6-5	CASRPHRGFTGELFF
TRBV20-1	CSARTVEYGYTF
TRBV4-3	CASSQDRNPGRTESPLHF
TRBV2	CASSDWAGTEAFF
TRBV25-1	CASSERGLLYEQYF
TRBV3-1	CASSQDSGFRNEQFF
TRBV6-5	CASSSSLGNTEAFF
TRBV4-1	CASSQGAQGRSNEKLFF
TRBV10-3	CAIRRTGSYEQYF
TRBV27	CASSREGRRYNEQFF
TRBV29-1	CSVPGAGDTYEQYF
TRBV4-1	CASSQRQGGNQPQHF
TRBV9	CASSGGPGQGVHEQYF
TRBV5-1	CASSRTGGGETQYF
TRBV10-3	CAISELKVRYEQYF